This T cell receptor (beta chain) was identified in a study of T cell repertoires in cytomegalovirus infection. Study-wide context: Signatures in public TCR beta sequences pointed to both CMV infection and matching HLA type. Study conclusions and caveats: The cumulative frequency of public TCR beta families distinguished individuals who carried CMV together with the relevant HLA. The response measured ex vivo was dominated by TCR beta clonotypes (HLA-C-restricted and CMV-specific).

The CDR3 consists of 12 residues. Germline V gene lookup returns CDR1 SGHNT and CDR2 YYREEE (reference sequence). With 3 bases removed from V and 8 bases from J, the gap between germline ends came to 9 bases. This clonotype was observed at least ten times. Antigen specificity is unknown. Via MiXCR, TCRdb re-called the reads, giving one row per CDR3 protein. The sample shows 480,000 or so distinct CDR3 sequences, 11% of them seen only once. The sequence came from a human donor in good health (CMV status not recorded). Some clones in this sample may be carry-over from other donors' samples. The rearrangement links TRBV5-4 to TRBJ2-1; tentative D call: TRBD2 (5 bases). The source material was PBMCs. This chain's CDR3 is CASSSRADEQFF. CDR3 DNA: TGTGCCAGCAGCTCGCGGGCCGATGAGCAGTTCTTC. Full variable domain (missing parts from reference TRBV5-4 and TRBJ2-1): ETGVTQSPTHLIKTRGQQVTLRCSSQSGHNTVSWYQQALGQGPQFIFQYYREEENGRGNFPPRFSGLQFPNYSSELNVNALELDDSALYLCASSSRADEQFFGPGTRLTVL.